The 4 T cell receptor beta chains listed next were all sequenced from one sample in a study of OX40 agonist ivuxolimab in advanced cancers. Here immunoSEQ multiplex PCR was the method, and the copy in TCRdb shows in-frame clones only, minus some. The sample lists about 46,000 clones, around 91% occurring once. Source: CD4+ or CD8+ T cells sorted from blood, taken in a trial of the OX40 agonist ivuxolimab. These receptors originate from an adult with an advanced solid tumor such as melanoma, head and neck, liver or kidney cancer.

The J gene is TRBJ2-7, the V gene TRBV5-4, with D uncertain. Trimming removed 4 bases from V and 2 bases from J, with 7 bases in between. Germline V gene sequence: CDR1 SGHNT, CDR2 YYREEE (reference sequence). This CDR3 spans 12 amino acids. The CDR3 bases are TGTGCCAGCAGCGAAACGACCTACGAGCAGTACTTC. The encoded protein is CASSETTYEQYF.

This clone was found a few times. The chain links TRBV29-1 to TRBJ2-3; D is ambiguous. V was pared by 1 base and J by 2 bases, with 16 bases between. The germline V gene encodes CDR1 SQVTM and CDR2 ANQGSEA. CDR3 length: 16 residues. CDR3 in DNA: TGCAGCGTTGAAGCAGAGGTAATTGGAAACACAGATACGCAGTATTTT. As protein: CSVEAEVIGNTDTQYF.

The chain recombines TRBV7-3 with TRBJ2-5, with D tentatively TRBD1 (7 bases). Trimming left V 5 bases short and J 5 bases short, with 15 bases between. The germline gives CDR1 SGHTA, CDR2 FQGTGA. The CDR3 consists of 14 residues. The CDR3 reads CASSPTGAGETQYF. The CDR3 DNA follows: TGTGCCAGCAGCCCCACAGGGGCGGGGGAGACCCAGTACTTC.

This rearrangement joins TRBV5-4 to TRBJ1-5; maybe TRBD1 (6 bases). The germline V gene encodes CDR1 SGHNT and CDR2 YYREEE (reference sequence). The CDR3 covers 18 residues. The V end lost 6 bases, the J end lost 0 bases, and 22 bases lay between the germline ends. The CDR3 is CASTLPPNRVYSNQPQHF. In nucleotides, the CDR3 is TGTGCCAGCACTTTGCCCCCGAACAGGGTCTATAGCAATCAGCCCCAGCATTTT.